Shown below are 8 T cell receptor beta chains from a single sample sequenced in a study of technical replicates of blood from a handful of donors (dated by TCRdb to between 2016 and 2019). Library prep was done by the immunoSEQ multiplex PCR assay. TCRdb limited this immuneACCESS table to in-frame rearrangements with V and J called. A share of clones is missing; checked studies link under half to unresolved V genes, and the rest is unexplained. In this sample the table shows about 8,000 clones, roughly 90% of which occur a single time. Of the sample, 9.5% to 13% falls within the top ten clones. Sequencing was performed on PBMCs. These TCRs come from a human donor in good health.

The chain employs TRBV30 and TRBJ1-1, with no clear D. CDR1 is GTSNPN, CDR2 SVGIG, per germline (reference sequence). CDR3 length: 13 amino acids. Trimming pared 1 base from V and 5 bases from J, leaving 11 bases between. In DNA form, the CDR3 reads TGTGCCTGGAGTGCCCGGTCGAAGACTGAAGCTTTCTTT. Protein product: CAWSARSKTEAFF. The full variable domain, its missing parts supplied by reference TRBV30 and TRBJ1-1, is SQTIHQWPATLVQPVGSPLSLECTVEGTSNPNLYWYRQAAGRGLQLLFYSVGIGQISSEVPQNLSASRPQDRQFILSSKKLLLSDSGFYLCAWSARSKTEAFFGQGTRLTVV.

The chain employs TRBV27 and TRBJ2-7; possible D gene TRBD1, 6 bases. Trimming stripped 6 bases from V and 1 base from J, with 16 bases between. CDR3 length equals 15 residues. From germline, CDR1 is MNHEY and CDR2 SMNVEV (reference sequence). Written as DNA, the CDR3 is TGTGCCAGCAGGACCTCGGGACACCCTTCCTACGAGCAGTACTTC. This sequence encodes CASRTSGHPSYEQYF.

The V and J genes are TRBV11-3 and TRBJ1-1; 9 bases fit TRBD1. The V gene's germline CDR1 is SGHNT and CDR2 YENEEA. There are 13 residues in the CDR3. Trimming took 9 bases from V and 6 from J; bases not matched to a gene: 8. CDR3 nucleotide sequence: TGTGCCAGTAAGGGACAGGGAGAGTCTGAAGCTTTCTTT. It specifies CASKGQGESEAFF.

This clone was seen just once. The chain uses TRBV5-1 and TRBJ2-7; perhaps TRBD2 as D (6 bases). Between the trimmed V and J ends, which lost 0 bases and 3 bases, there was a span of 19 bases. Germline V gives CDR1 SGHRS, CDR2 YFSETQ. This CDR3 is built from 17 residues. The CDR3 is CASSLEDGASAFYEQYF. Written as DNA, the CDR3 is TGCGCCAGCAGCTTGGAAGATGGGGCTAGCGCCTTCTACGAGCAGTACTTC.

This chain uses TRBV19 with TRBJ2-7; 7 bases map to TRBD1. Germline V gene data show CDR1 as LNHDA and CDR2 as SQIVND (reference sequence). The CDR3 consists of 16 residues. With 4 bases clipped from V and 1 base from J, the junction kept 10 bases outside the gene matches. CDR3 residues: CASSRAGGEGSYEQYF. The CDR3 DNA is TGTGCCAGTAGTAGGGCAGGGGGAGAAGGGTCCTACGAGCAGTACTTC.

The chain employs TRBV28 and TRBJ1-2, with D unresolved. CDR1 is MDHEN, CDR2 SYDVKM, per germline. V was shortened by 5 bases and J by 12 bases, with 16 bases between the two germline ends. This CDR3 has 12 amino acids. This CDR3 is CASSANPQSHTF. The DNA of the CDR3 is TGTGCCAGCAGTGCCAACCCACAGTCTCACACCTTC.

J is TRBJ2-7 and V is TRBV6-1; possible D gene TRBD1, 5 bases. CDR3 size: 13 residues. The germline gives CDR1 MNHNS, CDR2 SASEGT. Trimming shortened V by 6 bases and J by 7 bases, and 16 bases separated the two germline ends. Here the CDR3 reads CASSTGAPTEQYF. The CDR3 nucleotides are TGTGCCAGCAGCACTGGGGCCCCTACGGAGCAGTACTTC.

The chain employs TRBV27 and TRBJ1-2; tentative D call: TRBD1 (5 bases). The germline V gene encodes CDR1 MNHEY and CDR2 SMNVEV (reference sequence). This CDR3 is built from 11 residues. Trimming took off 8 bases at V and 5 bases at J, with 9 bases between the two ends. The CDR3 spells CASGRQYGYTF. The CDR3 DNA follows: TGTGCCAGCGGAAGACAGTATGGCTACACCTTC.